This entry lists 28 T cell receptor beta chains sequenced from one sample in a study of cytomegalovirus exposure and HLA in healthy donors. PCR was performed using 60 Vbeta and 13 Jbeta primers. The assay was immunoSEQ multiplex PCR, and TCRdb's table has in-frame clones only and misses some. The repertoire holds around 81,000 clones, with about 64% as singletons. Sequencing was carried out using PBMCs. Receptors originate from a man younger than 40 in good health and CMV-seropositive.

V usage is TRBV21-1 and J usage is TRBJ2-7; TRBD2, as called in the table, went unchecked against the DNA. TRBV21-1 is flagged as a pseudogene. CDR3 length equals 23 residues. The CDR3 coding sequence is TGTGCCAGCAGCCGGACTAGGCGATCCCGTCCGTACGCGGAGGGGGAGAATTCATACGAGCAGTACTTC. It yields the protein CASSRTRRSRPYAEGENSYEQYF.

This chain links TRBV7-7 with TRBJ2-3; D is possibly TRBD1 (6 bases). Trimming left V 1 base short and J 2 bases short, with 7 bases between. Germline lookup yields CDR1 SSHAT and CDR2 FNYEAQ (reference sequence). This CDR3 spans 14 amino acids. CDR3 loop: CASSLDRVTDTQYF. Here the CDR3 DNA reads TGTGCCAGCAGCTTAGACAGGGTCACAGATACGCAGTATTTT.

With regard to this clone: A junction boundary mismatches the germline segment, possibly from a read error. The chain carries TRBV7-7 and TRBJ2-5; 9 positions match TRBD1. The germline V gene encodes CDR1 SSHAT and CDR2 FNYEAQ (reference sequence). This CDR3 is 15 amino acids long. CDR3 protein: CASSPGTGRSETQYF. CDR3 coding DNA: TGTGCTAGCAGCCCCGGGACAGGGCGGAGCGAGACCCAGTACTTC.

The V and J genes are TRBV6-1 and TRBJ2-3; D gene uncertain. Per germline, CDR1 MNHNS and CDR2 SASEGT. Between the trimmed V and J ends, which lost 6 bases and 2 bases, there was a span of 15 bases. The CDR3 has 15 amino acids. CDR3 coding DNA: TGTGCCAGCAGCCTTCCTCAGGCCAACACAGATACGCAGTATTTT. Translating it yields CASSLPQANTDTQYF.

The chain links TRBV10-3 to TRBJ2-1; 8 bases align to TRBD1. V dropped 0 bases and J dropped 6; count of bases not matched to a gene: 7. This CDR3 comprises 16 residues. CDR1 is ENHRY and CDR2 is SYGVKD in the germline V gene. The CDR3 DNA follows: TGTGCCATCAGTGAGTCCACGACAGGGGTGGCCAATGAGCAGTTCTTC. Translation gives CAISESTTGVANEQFF.

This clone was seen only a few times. For the CDR3, the DNA is TGTGCCAGCTCACCGAACATAGGGGACTTAAATGAAAAACTGTTTTTT. As protein: CASSPNIGDLNEKLFF. This chain uses TRBV18 with TRBJ1-4, with a possible D match to TRBD1 (5 bases). CDR1 is KGHSH and CDR2 is LQKENI in the germline V gene. Trimming stripped 3 bases from V and 5 bases from J, with 16 bases between. CDR3 length: 16 residues.

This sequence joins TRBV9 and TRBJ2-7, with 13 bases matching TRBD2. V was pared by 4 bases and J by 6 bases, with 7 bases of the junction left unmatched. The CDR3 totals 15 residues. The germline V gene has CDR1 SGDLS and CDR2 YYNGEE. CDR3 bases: TGTGCCAGCAGCTCCACTAGCGGGGGGGCTAGCGAGCAGTACTTC. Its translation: CASSSTSGGASEQYF.

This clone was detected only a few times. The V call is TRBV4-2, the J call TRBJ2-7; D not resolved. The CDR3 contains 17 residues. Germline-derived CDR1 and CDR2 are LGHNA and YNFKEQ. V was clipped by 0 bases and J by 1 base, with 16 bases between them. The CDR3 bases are TGTGCCAGCAGCCAAGATTATATTACGGCCGGGTCCTACGAGCAGTACTTC. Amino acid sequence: CASSQDYITAGSYEQYF.

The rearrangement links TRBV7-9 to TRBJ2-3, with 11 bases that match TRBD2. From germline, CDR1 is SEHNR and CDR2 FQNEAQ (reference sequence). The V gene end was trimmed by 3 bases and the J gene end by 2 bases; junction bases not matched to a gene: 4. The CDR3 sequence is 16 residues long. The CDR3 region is CASSLGLAVNTDTQYF. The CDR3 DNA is TGTGCCAGCAGCTTGGGACTAGCGGTGAACACAGATACGCAGTATTTT.

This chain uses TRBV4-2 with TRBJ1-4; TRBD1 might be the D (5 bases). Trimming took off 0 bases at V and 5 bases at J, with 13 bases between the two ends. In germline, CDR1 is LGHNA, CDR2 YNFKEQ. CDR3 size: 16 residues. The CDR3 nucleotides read TGTGCCAGCAGCCAAGAACGGACATTTAAAAATGAAAAACTGTTTTTT. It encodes CASSQERTFKNEKLFF.

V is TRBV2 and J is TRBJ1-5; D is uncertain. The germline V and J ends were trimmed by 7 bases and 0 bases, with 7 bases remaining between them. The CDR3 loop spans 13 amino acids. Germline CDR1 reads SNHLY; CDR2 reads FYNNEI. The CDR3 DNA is TGTGCCAGCAAAATTAATAGCAATCAGCCCCAGCATTTT. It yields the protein CASKINSNQPQHF.

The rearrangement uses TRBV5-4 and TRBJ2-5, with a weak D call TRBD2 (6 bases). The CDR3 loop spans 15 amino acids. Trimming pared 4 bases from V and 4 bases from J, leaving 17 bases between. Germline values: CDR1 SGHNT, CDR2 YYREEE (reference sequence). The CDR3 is CASSPRPGEGETQYF. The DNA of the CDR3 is TGTGCCAGCAGCCCTCGTCCGGGGGAAGGAGAGACCCAGTACTTC.

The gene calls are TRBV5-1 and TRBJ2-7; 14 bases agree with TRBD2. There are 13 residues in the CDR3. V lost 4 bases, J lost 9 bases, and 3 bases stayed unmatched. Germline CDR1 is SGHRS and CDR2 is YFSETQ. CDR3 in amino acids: CASSEGLAGGQYF. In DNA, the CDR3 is TGCGCCAGCAGCGAAGGACTAGCGGGGGGGCAGTACTTC.

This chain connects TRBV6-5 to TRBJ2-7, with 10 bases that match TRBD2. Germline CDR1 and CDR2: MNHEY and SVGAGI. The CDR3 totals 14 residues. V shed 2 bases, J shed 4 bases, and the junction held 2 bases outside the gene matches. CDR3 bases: TGTGCCAGCAGTTACAAGCGGGAGGGGTACGAGCAGTACTTC. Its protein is CASSYKREGYEQYF.

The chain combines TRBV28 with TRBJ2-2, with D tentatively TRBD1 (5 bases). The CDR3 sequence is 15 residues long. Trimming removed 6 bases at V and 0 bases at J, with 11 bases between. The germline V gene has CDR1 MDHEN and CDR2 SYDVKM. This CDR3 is CASRRTTANTGELFF. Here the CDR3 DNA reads TGTGCCAGCAGGAGGACAACCGCGAACACCGGGGAGCTGTTTTTT.

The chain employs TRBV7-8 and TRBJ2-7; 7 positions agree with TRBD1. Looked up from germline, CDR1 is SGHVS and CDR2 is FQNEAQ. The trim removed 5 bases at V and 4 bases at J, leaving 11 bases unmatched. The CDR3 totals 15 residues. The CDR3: CASSPETGWVYEQYF. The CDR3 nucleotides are TGTGCCAGCAGCCCAGAGACAGGGTGGGTGTACGAGCAGTACTTC.

CDR3 DNA sequence: TGCGCCGGGACTAGCGGGAGTCTGGAGACCCAGTACTTC. Its translation is CAGTSGSLETQYF. The rearrangement joins TRBV4-1 to TRBJ2-5; 14 bases are shared with TRBD2. The CDR3 totals 13 residues. V shed 11 bases and J 5 bases; nucleotides not matched to a gene: 4. The germline V gene encodes CDR1 MGHRA and CDR2 YSYEKL.

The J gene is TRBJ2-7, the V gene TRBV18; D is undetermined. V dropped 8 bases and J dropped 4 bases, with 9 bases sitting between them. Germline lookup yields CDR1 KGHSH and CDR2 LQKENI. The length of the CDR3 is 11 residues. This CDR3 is CASQQEYEQYF. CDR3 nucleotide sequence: TGTGCCAGCCAACAAGAATACGAGCAGTACTTC.

CDR3 DNA: TGTGCCAGTAGTATAACTGATACGCAGTATTTT. Residues: CASSITDTQYF. This chain uses TRBV19 with TRBJ2-3; D not certain. This CDR3 region has 11 residues. CDR1 is LNHDA, CDR2 SQIVND, per germline (reference sequence). Trimming pared 2 bases from V and 6 bases from J, leaving 3 bases between.

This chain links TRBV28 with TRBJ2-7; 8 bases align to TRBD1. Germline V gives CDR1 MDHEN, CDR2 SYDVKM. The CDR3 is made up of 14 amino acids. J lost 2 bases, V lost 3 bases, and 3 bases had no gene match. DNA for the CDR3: TGTGCCAGCAGTTTCCCGGGACAGGCCTACGAGCAGTACTTC. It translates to CASSFPGQAYEQYF.

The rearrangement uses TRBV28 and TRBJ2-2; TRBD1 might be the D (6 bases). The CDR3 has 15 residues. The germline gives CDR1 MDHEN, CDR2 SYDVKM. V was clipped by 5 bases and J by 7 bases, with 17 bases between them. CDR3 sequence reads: CASSATGHRVGELFF. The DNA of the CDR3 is TGTGCCAGCAGTGCCACCGGCCACAGGGTCGGGGAGCTGTTTTTT.

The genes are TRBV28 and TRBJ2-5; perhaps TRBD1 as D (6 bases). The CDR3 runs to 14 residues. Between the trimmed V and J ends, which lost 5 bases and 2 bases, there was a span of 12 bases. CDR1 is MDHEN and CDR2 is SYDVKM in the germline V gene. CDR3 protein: CASSTWTVQETQYF. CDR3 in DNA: TGTGCCAGCAGTACCTGGACAGTTCAAGAGACCCAGTACTTC.

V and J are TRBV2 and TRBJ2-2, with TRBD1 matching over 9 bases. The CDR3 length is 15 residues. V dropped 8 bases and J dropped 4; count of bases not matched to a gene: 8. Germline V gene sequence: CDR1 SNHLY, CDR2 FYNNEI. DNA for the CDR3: TGTGCCAGCTGTGTGACAGGGGGTGGCACCGGGGAGCTGTTTTTT. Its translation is CASCVTGGGTGELFF.

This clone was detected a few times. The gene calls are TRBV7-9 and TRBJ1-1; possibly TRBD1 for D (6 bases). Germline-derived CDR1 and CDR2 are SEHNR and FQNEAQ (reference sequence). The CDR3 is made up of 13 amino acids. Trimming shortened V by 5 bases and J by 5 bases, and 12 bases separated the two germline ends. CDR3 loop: CASSTPQGTEAFF. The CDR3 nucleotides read TGTGCCAGCAGCACCCCACAGGGAACTGAAGCTTTCTTT.

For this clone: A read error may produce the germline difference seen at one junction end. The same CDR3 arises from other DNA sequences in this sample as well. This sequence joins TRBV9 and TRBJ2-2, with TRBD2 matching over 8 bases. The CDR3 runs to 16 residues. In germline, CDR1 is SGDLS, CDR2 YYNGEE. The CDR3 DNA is TGTGCCAGTAGCGTAGGAGCGGGGGAGATCACCGGGGAGCTGTTTTTT. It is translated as CASSVGAGEITGELFF.

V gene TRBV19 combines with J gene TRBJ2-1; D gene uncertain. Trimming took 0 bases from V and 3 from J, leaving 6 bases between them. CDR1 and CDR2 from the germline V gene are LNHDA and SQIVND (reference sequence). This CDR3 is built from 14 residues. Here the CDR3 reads CASSIEPGYNEQFF. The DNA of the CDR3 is TGTGCCAGTAGTATAGAACCCGGCTACAATGAGCAGTTCTTC.

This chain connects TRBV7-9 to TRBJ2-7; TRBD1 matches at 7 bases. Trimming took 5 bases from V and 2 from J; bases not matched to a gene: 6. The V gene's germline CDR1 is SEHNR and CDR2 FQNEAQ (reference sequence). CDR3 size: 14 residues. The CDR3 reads CASSGQDGAYEQYF. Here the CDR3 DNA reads TGTGCCAGCAGCGGACAGGACGGGGCCTACGAGCAGTACTTC. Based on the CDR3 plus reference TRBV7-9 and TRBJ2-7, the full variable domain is DTGVSQNPRHKITKRGQNVTFRCDPISEHNRLYWYRQTLGQGPEFLTYFQNEAQLEKSRLLSDRFSAERPKGSFSTLEIQRTEQGDSAMYLCASSGQDGAYEQYFGPGTRLTVT.

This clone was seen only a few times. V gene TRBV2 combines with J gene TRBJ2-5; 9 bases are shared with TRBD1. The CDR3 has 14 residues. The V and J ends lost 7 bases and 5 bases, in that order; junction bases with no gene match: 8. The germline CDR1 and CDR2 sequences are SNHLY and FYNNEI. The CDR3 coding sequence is TGTGCCAGCACCGAAACAGGGGGCAGCGAGACCCAGTACTTC. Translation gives CASTETGGSETQYF.